What follows is one TCR beta chain and its context. The V and J ends lost 4 bases and 1 base respectively, with 22 bases between them. Germline lookup yields CDR1 ENHRY and CDR2 SYGVKD. This CDR3 has 18 amino acids. This sample was taken from a study of cytomegalovirus exposure and HLA in healthy donors. PCR primers comprised 60 Vbeta and 13 Jbeta primers. Data came from immunoSEQ multiplex PCR; TCRdb stores just in-frame clones and leaves some out. The sample carries 150,000 to 200,000 clones, about 59% recorded once. The rearrangement links TRBV10-3 to TRBJ1-2; D gene unclear. This clonotype originated in a man aged 35 to 55 in good health and CMV-seronegative. Sample: PBMCs. The CDR3: CAISAEVPLIPFNYGYTF. The DNA for the CDR3 is TGTGCCATCAGTGCAGAAGTTCCCCTCATTCCTTTTAACTATGGCTACACCTTC.